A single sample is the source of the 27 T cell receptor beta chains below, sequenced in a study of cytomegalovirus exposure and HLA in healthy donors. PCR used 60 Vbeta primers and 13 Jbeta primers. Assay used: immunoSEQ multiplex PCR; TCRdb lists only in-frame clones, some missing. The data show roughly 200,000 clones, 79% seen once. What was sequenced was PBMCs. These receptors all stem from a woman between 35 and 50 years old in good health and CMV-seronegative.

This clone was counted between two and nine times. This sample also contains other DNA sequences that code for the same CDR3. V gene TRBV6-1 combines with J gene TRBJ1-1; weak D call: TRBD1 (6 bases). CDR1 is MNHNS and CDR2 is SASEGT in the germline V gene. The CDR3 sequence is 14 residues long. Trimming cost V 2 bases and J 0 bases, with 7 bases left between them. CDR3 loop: CASSEQGLNTEAFF. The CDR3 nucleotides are TGTGCCAGCAGTGAACAGGGGTTGAACACTGAAGCTTTCTTT.

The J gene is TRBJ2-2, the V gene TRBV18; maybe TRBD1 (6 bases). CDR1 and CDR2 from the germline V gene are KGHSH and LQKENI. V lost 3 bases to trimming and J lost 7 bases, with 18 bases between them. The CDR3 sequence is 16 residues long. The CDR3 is CASSPSRGQGNGELFF. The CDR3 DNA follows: TGTGCCAGCTCACCGTCGAGAGGGCAGGGGAACGGGGAGCTGTTTTTT.

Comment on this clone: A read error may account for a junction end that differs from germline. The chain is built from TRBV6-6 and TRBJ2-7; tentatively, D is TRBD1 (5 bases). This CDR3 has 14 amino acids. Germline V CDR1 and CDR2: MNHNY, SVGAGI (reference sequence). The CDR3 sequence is CASSYSATVYGQYF. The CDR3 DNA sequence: TGTGCCAGCAGTTACTCAGCGACAGTCTACGGGCAGTACTTC.

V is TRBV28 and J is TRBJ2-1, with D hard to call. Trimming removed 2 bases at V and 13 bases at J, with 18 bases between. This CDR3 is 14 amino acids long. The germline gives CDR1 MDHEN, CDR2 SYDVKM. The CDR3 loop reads CASSLNYGELKQFF. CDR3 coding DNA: TGTGCCAGCAGTTTAAACTATGGAGAATTGAAACAGTTCTTC.

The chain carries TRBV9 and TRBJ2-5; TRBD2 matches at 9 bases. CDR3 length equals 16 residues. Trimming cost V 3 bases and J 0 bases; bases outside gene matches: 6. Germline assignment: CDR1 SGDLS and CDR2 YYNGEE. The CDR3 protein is CASSASSGDYQETQYF. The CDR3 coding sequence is TGTGCCAGCAGCGCCTCTAGCGGGGACTACCAAGAGACCCAGTACTTC.

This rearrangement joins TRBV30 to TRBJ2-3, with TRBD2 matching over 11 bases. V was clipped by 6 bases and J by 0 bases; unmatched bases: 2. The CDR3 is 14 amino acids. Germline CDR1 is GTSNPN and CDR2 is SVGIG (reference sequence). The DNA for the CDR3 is TGTGCCTGCAGACTAGCGGGAAGCACAGATACGCAGTATTTT. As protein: CACRLAGSTDTQYF.

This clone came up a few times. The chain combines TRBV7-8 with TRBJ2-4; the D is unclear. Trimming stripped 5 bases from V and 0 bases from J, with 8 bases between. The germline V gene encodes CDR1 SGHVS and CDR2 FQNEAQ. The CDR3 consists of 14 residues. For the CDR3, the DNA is TGTGCCAGCAGCACCAGACTAGCCAAAAACATTCAGTACTTC. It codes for CASSTRLAKNIQYF.

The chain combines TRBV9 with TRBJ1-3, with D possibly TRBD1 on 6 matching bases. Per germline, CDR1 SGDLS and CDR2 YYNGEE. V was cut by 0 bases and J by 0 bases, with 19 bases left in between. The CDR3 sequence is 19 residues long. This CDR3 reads CASSVEGGGTGNSGNTIYF. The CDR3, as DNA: TGTGCCAGCAGCGTAGAGGGGGGGGGCACAGGGAACTCTGGAAACACCATATATTTT.

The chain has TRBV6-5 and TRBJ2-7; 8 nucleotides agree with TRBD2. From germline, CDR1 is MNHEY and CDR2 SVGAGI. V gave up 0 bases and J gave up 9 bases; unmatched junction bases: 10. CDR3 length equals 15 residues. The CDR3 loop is CASSYSMGGRGGQYF. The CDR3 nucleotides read TGTGCCAGCAGTTACTCGATGGGGGGTCGGGGGGGGCAGTACTTC.

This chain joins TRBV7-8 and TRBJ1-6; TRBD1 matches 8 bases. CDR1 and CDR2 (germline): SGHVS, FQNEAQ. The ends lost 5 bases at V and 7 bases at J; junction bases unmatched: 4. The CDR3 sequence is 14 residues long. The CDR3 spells CASSQTGGNSPLHF. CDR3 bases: TGTGCCAGCAGCCAAACAGGGGGAAATTCACCCCTCCACTTT. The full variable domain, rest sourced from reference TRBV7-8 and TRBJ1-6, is GAGVSQSPRYKVAKRGQDVALRCDPISGHVSLFWYQQALGQGPEFLTYFQNEAQLDKSGLPSDRFFAERPEGSVSTLKIQRTQQEDSAVYLCASSQTGGNSPLHFGNGTRLTVT.

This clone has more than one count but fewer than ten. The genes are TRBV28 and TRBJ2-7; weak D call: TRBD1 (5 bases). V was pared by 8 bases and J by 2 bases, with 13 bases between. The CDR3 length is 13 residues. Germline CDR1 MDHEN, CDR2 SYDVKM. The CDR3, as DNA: TGTGCCAGCGCTGTGGGGCGCCCCTACGAGCAGTACTTC. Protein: CASAVGRPYEQYF. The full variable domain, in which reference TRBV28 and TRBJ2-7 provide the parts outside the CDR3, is DVKVTQSSRYLVKRTGEKVFLECVQDMDHENMFWYRQDPGLGLRLIYFSYDVKMKEKGDIPEGYSVSREKKERFSLILESASTNQTSMYLCASAVGRPYEQYFGPGTRLTVT.

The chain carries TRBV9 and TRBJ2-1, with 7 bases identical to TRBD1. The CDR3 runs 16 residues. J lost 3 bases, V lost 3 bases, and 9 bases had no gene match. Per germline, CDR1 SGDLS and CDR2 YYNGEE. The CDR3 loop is CASSGRGRSLYNEQFF. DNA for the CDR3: TGTGCCAGCAGCGGAAGGGGGCGCTCCCTCTACAATGAGCAGTTCTTC. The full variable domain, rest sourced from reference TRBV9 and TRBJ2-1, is DSGVTQTPKHLITATGQRVTLRCSPRSGDLSVYWYQQSLDQGLQFLIQYYNGEERAKGNILERFSAQQFPDLHSELNLSSLELGDSALYFCASSGRGRSLYNEQFFGPGTRLTVL.

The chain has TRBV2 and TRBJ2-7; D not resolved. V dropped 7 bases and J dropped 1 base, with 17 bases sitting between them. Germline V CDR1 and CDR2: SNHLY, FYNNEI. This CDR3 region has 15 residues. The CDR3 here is CASTKSTGGSYEQYF. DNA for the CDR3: TGTGCCAGCACCAAATCTACGGGTGGGTCCTACGAGCAGTACTTC.

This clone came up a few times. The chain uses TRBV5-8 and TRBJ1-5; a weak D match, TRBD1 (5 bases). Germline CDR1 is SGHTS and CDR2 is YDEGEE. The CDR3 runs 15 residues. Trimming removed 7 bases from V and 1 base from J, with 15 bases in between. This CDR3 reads CASFEVGASNQPQHF. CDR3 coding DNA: TGTGCCAGCTTCGAGGTAGGGGCGAGCAATCAGCCCCAGCATTTT.

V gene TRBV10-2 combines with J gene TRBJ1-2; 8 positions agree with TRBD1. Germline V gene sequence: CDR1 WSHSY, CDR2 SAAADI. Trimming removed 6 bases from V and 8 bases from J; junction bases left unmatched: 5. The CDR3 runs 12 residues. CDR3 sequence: CASSQGAAGYTF. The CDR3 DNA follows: TGCGCCAGCAGCCAGGGGGCGGCGGGCTACACCTTC.

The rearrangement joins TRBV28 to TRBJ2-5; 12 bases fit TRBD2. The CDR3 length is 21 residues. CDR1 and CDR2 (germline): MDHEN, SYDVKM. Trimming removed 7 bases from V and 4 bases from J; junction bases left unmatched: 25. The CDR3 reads CASKATGRSSGRVLFVETQYF. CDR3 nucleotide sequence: TGTGCCAGCAAGGCGACAGGGCGGTCTAGCGGGAGGGTTTTATTCGTAGAGACCCAGTACTTC.

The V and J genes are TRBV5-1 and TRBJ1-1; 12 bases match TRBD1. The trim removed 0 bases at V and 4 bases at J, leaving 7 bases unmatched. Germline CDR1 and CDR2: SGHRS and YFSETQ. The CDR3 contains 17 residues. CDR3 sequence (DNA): TGCGCCAGCAGCTTGGAAGGGACAGGGGGCGTCGGCACTGAAGCTTTCTTT. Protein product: CASSLEGTGGVGTEAFF.

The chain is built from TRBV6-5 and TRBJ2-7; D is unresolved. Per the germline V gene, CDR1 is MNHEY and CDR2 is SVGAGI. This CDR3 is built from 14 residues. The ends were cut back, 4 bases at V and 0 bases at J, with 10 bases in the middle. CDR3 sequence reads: CASSSTRSSYEQYF. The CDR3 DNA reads TGTGCCAGCAGTTCGACGAGGAGCTCCTACGAGCAGTACTTC.

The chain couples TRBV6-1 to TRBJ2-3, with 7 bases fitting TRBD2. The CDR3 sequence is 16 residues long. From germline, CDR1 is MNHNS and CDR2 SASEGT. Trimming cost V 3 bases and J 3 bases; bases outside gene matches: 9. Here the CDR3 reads CASSDPGGSETDTQYF. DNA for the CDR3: TGTGCCAGCAGTGATCCGGGCGGGAGTGAGACAGATACGCAGTATTTT.

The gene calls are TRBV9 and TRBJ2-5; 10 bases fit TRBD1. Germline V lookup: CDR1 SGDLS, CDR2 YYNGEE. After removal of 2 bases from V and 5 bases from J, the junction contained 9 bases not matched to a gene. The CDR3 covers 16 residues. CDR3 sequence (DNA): TGTGCCAGCAGCGTCGGGACAGGGGTATCTGGGGAGACCCAGTACTTC. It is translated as CASSVGTGVSGETQYF.

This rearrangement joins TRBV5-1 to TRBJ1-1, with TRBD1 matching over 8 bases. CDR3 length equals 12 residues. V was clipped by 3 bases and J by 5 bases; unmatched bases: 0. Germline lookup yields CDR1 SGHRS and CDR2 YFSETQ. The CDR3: CASSWTGTEAFF. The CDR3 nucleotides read TGCGCCAGCAGCTGGACAGGGACTGAAGCTTTCTTT.

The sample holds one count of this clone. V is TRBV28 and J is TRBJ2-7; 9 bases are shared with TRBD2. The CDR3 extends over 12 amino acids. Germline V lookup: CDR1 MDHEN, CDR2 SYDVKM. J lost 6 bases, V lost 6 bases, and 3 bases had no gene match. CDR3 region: CASSLLAGEQYF. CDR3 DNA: TGTGCCAGCAGCTTACTAGCGGGCGAGCAGTACTTC.

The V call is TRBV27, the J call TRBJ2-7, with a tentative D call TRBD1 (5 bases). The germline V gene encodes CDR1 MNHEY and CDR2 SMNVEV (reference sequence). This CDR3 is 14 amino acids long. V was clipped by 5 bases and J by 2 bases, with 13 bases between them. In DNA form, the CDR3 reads TGTGCCAGCAGTGCAAGCCAGGGCCCCTACGAGCAGTACTTC. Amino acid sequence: CASSASQGPYEQYF.

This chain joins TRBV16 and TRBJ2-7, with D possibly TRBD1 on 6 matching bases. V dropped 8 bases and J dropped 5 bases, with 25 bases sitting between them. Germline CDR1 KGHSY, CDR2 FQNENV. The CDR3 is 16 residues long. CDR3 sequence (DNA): TGTGCCAGCGCCCCCGGACAGAAAAAGACAGAGGACGAGCAGTACTTC. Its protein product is CASAPGQKKTEDEQYF.

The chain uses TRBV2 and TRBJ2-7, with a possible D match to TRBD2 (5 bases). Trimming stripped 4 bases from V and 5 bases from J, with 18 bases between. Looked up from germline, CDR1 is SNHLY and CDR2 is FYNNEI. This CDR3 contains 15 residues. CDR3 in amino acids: CASSGENGPVNEQYF. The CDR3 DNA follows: TGTGCCAGCAGTGGGGAGAACGGGCCCGTTAACGAGCAGTACTTC.

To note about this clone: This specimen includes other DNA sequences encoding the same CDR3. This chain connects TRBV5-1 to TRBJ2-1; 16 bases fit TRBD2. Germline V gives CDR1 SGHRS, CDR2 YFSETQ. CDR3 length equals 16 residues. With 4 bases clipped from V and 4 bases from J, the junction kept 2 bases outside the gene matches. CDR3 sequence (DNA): TGCGCCAGCAGCCCGGGACTAGCGGGGGGGTACAATGAGCAGTTCTTC. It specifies CASSPGLAGGYNEQFF.

The CDR3 DNA is TGTGCCAGCAGCTTCCAGGGTGGGGTGGGGCAGTATTTT. This sequence encodes CASSFQGGVGQYF. The chain is built from TRBV5-4 and TRBJ2-3; possibly TRBD1 for D (5 bases). The V end lost 2 bases, the J end lost 11 bases, and 15 bases lay between the germline ends. Germline loops: CDR1 SGHNT, CDR2 YYREEE (reference sequence). CDR3 length equals 13 residues.